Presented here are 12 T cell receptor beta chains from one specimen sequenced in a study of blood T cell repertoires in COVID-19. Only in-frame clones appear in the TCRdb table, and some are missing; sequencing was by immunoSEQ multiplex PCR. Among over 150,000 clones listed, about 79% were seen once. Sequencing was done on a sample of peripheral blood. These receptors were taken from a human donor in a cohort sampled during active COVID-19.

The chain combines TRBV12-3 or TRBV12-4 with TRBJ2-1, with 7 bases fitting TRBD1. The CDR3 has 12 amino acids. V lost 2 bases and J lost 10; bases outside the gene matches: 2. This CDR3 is CASSLRGGEQFF. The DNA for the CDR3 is TGTGCCAGCAGTTTACGAGGGGGCGAGCAGTTCTTC.

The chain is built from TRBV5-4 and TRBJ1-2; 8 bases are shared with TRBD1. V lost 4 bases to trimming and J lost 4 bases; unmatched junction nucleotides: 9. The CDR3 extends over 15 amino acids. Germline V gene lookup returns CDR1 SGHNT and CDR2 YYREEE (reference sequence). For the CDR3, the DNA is TGTGCCAGCAGCGCCGCAGGGGGCTGGGGCTATGGCTACACCTTC. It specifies CASSAAGGWGYGYTF.

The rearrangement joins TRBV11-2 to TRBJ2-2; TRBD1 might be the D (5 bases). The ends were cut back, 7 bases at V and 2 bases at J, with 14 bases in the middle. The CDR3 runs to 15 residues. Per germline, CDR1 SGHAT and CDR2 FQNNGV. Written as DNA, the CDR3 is TGTGCCAGCACCCCAGGGCTAAGAAACACCGGGGAGCTGTTTTTT. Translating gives CASTPGLRNTGELFF.

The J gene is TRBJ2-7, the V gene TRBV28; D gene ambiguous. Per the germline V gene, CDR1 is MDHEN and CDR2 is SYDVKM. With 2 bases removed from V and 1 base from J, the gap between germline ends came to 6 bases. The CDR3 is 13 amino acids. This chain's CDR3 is CASSLTSSYEQYF. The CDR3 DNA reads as TGTGCCAGCAGTTTAACCAGTTCCTACGAGCAGTACTTC. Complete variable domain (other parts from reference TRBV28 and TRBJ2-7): DVKVTQSSRYLVKRTGEKVFLECVQDMDHENMFWYRQDPGLGLRLIYFSYDVKMKEKGDIPEGYSVSREKKERFSLILESASTNQTSMYLCASSLTSSYEQYFGPGTRLTVT.

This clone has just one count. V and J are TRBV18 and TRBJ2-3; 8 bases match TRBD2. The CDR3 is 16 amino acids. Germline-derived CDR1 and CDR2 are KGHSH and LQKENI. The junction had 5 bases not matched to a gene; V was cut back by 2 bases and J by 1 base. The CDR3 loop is CASSPTSGLRTDTQYF. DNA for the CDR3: TGTGCCAGCTCACCAACTAGCGGCCTCCGCACAGATACGCAGTATTTT.

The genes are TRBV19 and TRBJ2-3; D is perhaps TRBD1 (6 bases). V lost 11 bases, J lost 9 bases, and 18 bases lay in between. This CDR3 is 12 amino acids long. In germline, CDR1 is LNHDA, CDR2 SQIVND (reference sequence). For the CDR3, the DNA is TGTGCCTCATCCCCCGGACAGACCACGCAGTATTTT. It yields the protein CASSPGQTTQYF.

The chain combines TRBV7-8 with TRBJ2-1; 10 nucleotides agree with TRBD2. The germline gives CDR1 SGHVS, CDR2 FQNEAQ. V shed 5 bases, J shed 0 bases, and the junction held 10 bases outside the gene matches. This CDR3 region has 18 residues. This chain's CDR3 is CASSRRTSGENSYNEQFF. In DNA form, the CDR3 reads TGTGCCAGCAGCCGCAGGACTAGCGGAGAGAACTCCTACAATGAGCAGTTCTTC.

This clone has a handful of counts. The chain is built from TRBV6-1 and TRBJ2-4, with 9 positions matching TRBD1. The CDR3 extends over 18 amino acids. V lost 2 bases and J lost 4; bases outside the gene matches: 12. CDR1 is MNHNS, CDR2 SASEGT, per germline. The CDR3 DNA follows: TGTGCCAGCAGTGAACAGATGTTTGACGGGACAGGGAAAAACATTCAGTACTTC. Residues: CASSEQMFDGTGKNIQYF.

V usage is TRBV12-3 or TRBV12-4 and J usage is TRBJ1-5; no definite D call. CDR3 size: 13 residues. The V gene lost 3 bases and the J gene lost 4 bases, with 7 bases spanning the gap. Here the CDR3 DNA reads TGTGCCAGCAGTTTTAGTCCAAATCAGCCCCAGCATTTT. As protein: CASSFSPNQPQHF.

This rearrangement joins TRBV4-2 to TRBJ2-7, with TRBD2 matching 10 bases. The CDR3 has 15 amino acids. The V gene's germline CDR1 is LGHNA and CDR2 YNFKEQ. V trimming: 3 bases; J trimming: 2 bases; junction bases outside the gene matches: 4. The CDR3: CASSQFLAGAYEQYF. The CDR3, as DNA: TGTGCCAGCAGCCAGTTCCTAGCGGGAGCCTACGAGCAGTACTTC.

CDR3 protein: CSARKHTEAFF. CDR3 nucleotide sequence: TGCAGTGCTAGAAAGCACACTGAAGCTTTCTTT. The rearrangement joins TRBV20-1 to TRBJ1-1; D uncertain. Looked up from germline, CDR1 is DFQATT and CDR2 is SNEGSKA (reference sequence). The germline V and J ends were trimmed by 2 bases and 3 bases, with 4 bases remaining between them. This CDR3 comprises 11 residues.

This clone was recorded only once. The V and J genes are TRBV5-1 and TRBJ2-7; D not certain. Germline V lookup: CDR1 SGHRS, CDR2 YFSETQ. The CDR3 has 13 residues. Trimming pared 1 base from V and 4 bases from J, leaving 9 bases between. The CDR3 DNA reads TGCGCCAGCAGCTTGTGGGTCGGGTACGAGCAGTACTTC. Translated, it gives CASSLWVGYEQYF.